This record covers a single T cell receptor (beta chain). This sample is part of a study of blood T cell repertoires in COVID-19. Background on the study: The study drew acute and convalescent COVID-19 samples from the United States, Italy and Spain. Sources were T cells, B-cell-depleted T cells, or PBMCs; the material itself was cDNA or gDNA.

Methods used by the authors: Researchers report that nucleated cell counts were estimated from reference gene primer amplification. Only in-frame clones appear in the TCRdb table, and some are missing; sequencing was by immunoSEQ multiplex PCR. The DNA gave D and trimming, while V, J and clone size come from that table. The sample includes roughly 92,000 clones, 80% to 85% of them seen just once. Germline V gene data show CDR1 as MNHEY and CDR2 as SMNVEV (reference sequence). This CDR3 contains 16 residues. V lost 4 bases, J lost 0 bases, and 12 bases lay in between. Sequences were obtained from peripheral blood. This TCR was recovered from a woman of 80 years or more with active or convalescent COVID-19. This chain uses TRBV27 with TRBJ2-2; D uncertain. As DNA, the CDR3 is TGTGCCAGCAGTTCCGCGTGGTCTCCGAACACCGGGGAGCTGTTTTTT. Protein sequence: CASSSAWSPNTGELFF.